Shown below are 8 T cell receptor beta chains from a single sample sequenced in a study of blood T cell repertoires in COVID-19. Clones were sequenced by immunoSEQ multiplex PCR, and TCRdb holds only the in-frame ones, with some missing. The sample yields about 160,000 clones, roughly 85% seen once. The sample consisted of peripheral blood. These receptors all stem from a man aged 40-55 years with acute or convalescent COVID-19.

The V gene is TRBV3-1 (or the pseudogene TRBV3-2), the J gene TRBJ2-1, with D tentatively TRBD2 (7 bases). The CDR3 spans 15 residues. Germline CDR1 reads LGHDT; CDR2 reads YNNKEL (reference sequence). Trimming left V 1 base short and J 2 bases short, with 9 bases between. CDR3 sequence: CASSQGRGPYNEQFF. CDR3 sequence (DNA): TGTGCCAGCAGCCAAGGGCGGGGGCCCTACAATGAGCAGTTCTTC.

The chain combines TRBV3-1 (or the pseudogene TRBV3-2) with TRBJ2-5, with 10 bases identical to TRBD1. Germline CDR1 reads LGHDT; CDR2 reads YNNKEL (reference sequence). The CDR3 has 16 residues. V shed 5 bases, J shed 2 bases, and the junction held 8 bases outside the gene matches. CDR3 in DNA: TGTGCCAGCAGCGACCGGGACAGGGGCGAACAAGAGACCCAGTACTTC. Protein sequence: CASSDRDRGEQETQYF.

DNA for the CDR3: TGTGCCAGCAGCCAAGATCGTAACTCCTATAATTCACCCCTCCACTTT. Residues: CASSQDRNSYNSPLHF. V is TRBV4-2 and J is TRBJ1-6; D not resolved. From germline, CDR1 is LGHNA and CDR2 YNFKEQ. The CDR3 totals 16 residues. The V end was cut by 0 bases, the J end by 0 bases, with 6 bases between.

The chain couples TRBV4-1 to TRBJ1-1; D is perhaps TRBD1 (5 bases). Trimming stripped 6 bases from V and 1 base from J, with 15 bases between. Germline V gene sequence: CDR1 MGHRA, CDR2 YSYEKL. The CDR3 consists of 15 residues. CDR3 coding DNA: TGCGCCAGCAGACTTAGCCCTACAGGGAACACTGAAGCTTTCTTT. Translating it yields CASRLSPTGNTEAFF.

The chain is built from TRBV11-2 and TRBJ2-7; 10 nucleotides agree with TRBD2. Germline lookup yields CDR1 SGHAT and CDR2 FQNNGV. The CDR3 contains 15 residues. With V trimmed by 4 bases and J by 3 bases, 6 bases remained unmatched. The CDR3 DNA reads TGTGCCAGCAGCTCCCGAACTAGCGGGGACTACGAGCAGTACTTC. This sequence encodes CASSSRTSGDYEQYF.

This sequence joins TRBV7-4 and TRBJ2-1; 9 bases fit TRBD2. CDR1 and CDR2 (germline): SGHVT, SQSDAQ. The CDR3 is 16 residues long. The V and J ends lost 2 bases and 3 bases, in that order; junction bases with no gene match: 5. The DNA of the CDR3 is TGTGCCAGCAGCTTAAGAGCGGGGGGTAACTACAATGAGCAGTTCTTC. This sequence encodes CASSLRAGGNYNEQFF.

The chain is built from TRBV7-3 and TRBJ2-1; 9 nucleotides match TRBD1. Losses at the gene ends were 0 bases for V and 8 bases for J; bases not matched to a gene: 14. The V gene's germline CDR1 is SGHTA and CDR2 FQGTGA. The CDR3 spans 18 residues. CDR3 protein: CASSLTNSGQGRSYEQFF. The CDR3 bases are TGTGCCAGCAGCTTAACGAACTCGGGACAGGGAAGAAGTTATGAGCAGTTCTTC.

The rearrangement links TRBV3-1 (or the pseudogene TRBV3-2) to TRBJ1-2; D possibly corresponds to TRBD1 (6 bases). Germline lookup yields CDR1 LGHDT and CDR2 YNNKEL (reference sequence). This CDR3 is built from 17 residues. V lost 3 bases and J 7 bases, leaving 24 bases between the germline ends. The CDR3 loop reads CASSHETGTTLGSGYTF. The CDR3 DNA follows: TGTGCCAGCAGCCACGAGACCGGGACAACCTTGGGCTCTGGCTACACCTTC.